This TCR beta chain was captured by sequencing in a study of blood T cell repertoires in COVID-19. Repertoires were generated with immunoSEQ multiplex PCR, while TCRdb's copy carries only in-frame clones and drops some. The repertoire holds 130,000 to 150,000 clones, 85% to 90% seen once, with approximately 40% in the top ten. CDR3 length: 19 amino acids. Unmatched junction bases numbered 14, after V lost 5 bases and J lost 2 bases. Germline V lookup: CDR1 SEHNR, CDR2 FQNEAQ (reference sequence). The chain joins TRBV7-9 to TRBJ2-6, with 8 nucleotides matching TRBD1. Sequencing was done on a sample of peripheral blood. This clonotype was obtained from a man aged 50 to 60 who had recovered from COVID-19. DNA of the CDR3: TGTGCCAGCAGCCCCCCGTGGACAGGGAAACCACCTGGGGCCAACGTCCTGACTTTC. This encodes CASSPPWTGKPPGANVLTF.